This TCR beta chain was found in a study of blood T cells in healthy people across ages. Sample-barcoded 5' priming and a J-beta primer mix drove a second PCR of about 6 to 11 cycles. TCRdb independently ran MiXCR on the 5' RACE reads; one entry per CDR3 protein. The sample shows 710,000 or so distinct CDR3 sequences, roughly 20% of them seen only once. The CDR3 has 12 amino acids. The germline V gene encodes CDR1 MNHNS and CDR2 SASEGT. Overall study findings and caveats: The study found more naive CD4+ cells and higher diversity in long-lived than aged donors.

Each sample yielded at least 6 million isolated PBMCs. About this clonotype: Its antigen is unknown.

What was sequenced was blood. The TCR sequence derives from a man aged 65 to 79 in good health. The chain combines TRBV6-1 with TRBJ2-5; D is unresolved. TRBJ2-7 matches the DNA end more closely, so the J call is doubtful. This CDR3 is CASSVVNYEQYF. The CDR3 DNA reads as TGTGCCAGCAGTGTGGTTAACTACGAGCAGTACTTC.